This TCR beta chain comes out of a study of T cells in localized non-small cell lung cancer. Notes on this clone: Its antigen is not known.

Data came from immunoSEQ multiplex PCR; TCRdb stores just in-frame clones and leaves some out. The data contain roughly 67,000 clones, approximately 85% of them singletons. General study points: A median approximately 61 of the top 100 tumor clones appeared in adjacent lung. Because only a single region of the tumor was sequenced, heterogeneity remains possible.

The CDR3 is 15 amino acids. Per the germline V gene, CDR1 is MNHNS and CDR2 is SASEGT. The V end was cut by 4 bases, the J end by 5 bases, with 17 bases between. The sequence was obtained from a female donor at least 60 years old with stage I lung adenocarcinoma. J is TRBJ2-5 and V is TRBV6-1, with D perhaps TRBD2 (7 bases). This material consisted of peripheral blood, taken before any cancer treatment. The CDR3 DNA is TGTGCCAGCAGTGGCCAAGGGGGGGTATCGGAGACCCAGTACTTC. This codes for CASSGQGGVSETQYF.